The 24 T cell receptor beta chains below all came from one sample that was sequenced in a study of T cell repertoires in cytomegalovirus infection. Using its own MiXCR run on the reads, TCRdb lists one record per CDR3 protein. The table shows hundreds of thousands of distinct CDR3 sequences, with roughly 30% occurring only once. These receptors' antigens are unknown. This sample comprised cultured PBMCs, obtained from culture after CMV antigen stimulation. These receptor sequences come from a human donor in good health (CMV status not recorded). Some clones in this sample may be carry-over from other donors' samples.

The rearrangement uses TRBV6-2 or TRBV6-3 and TRBJ1-2; D not resolved. Germline V lookup: CDR1 MNHEY, CDR2 SVGEGT. This CDR3 comprises 15 residues. The ends were cut back, 2 bases at V and 1 base at J, with 11 bases in the middle. Written as DNA, the CDR3 is TGTGCCAGCAGTTACGTGGGGAGATTTAACTATGGCTACACCTTC. Translated, it gives CASSYVGRFNYGYTF.

This clonotype was observed a few times. The CDR3 DNA reads as TGTGCCAGCAGCTCTGGACAGGGAATTCCTGATAATGAAAAACTGTTTTTT. Its protein product is CASSSGQGIPDNEKLFF. V and J are TRBV7-8 and TRBJ1-4, with 8 bases lining up with TRBD1. Germline lookup yields CDR1 SGHVS and CDR2 FQNEAQ. The CDR3 contains 17 residues. Germline trimming cut 4 bases from V and 4 bases from J; bases unmatched to any gene: 11.

The J gene is TRBJ1-4, the V gene TRBV2; D uncertain. The CDR3 totals 14 residues. Germline CDR1 and CDR2: SNHLY and FYNNEI. Trimming pared 4 bases from V and 4 bases from J, leaving 10 bases between. CDR3 nucleotide sequence: TGTGCCAGCAGTGGGTGGCGCCTTAATGAAAAACTGTTTTTT. This translates into CASSGWRLNEKLFF. The full variable domain, completed using reference TRBV2 and TRBJ1-4, is EPEVTQTPSHQVTQMGQEVILRCVPISNHLYFYWYRQILGQKVEFLVSFYNNEISEKSEIFDDQFSVERPDGSNFTLKIRSTKLEDSAMYFCASSGWRLNEKLFFGSGTQLSVL.

CDR3 in DNA: TGCGCCAGCAGCCAAGATCCCGGTTCTTATCAGCCCCAGCATTTT. It encodes CASSQDPGSYQPQHF. This chain links TRBV4-1 with TRBJ1-5; no definite D call. This CDR3 has 15 residues. Germline V CDR1 and CDR2: MGHRA, YSYEKL. The V end lost 0 bases, the J end lost 5 bases, and 11 bases lay between the germline ends.

The gene calls are TRBV7-8 and TRBJ1-2; TRBD1 is a possible D gene (6 bases). Trimming removed 1 base from V and 4 bases from J, with 10 bases in between. The CDR3 runs 14 residues. The germline CDR1 and CDR2 sequences are SGHVS and FQNEAQ. This chain's CDR3 is CASSLVSGAYGYTF. DNA of the CDR3: TGTGCCAGCAGCTTAGTTTCGGGGGCCTATGGCTACACCTTC. Complete variable domain (other parts from reference TRBV7-8 and TRBJ1-2): GAGVSQSPRYKVAKRGQDVALRCDPISGHVSLFWYQQALGQGPEFLTYFQNEAQLDKSGLPSDRFFAERPEGSVSTLKIQRTQQEDSAVYLCASSLVSGAYGYTFGSGTRLTVV.

This clonotype has at least ten counts. The V gene is TRBV7-2, the J gene TRBJ2-7; 15 bases map to TRBD2. Germline values: CDR1 SGHTA, CDR2 FQGNSA. V shed 5 bases, J shed 1 base, and the junction held 9 bases outside the gene matches. The CDR3 has 18 residues. CDR3 bases: TGTGCCAGCAGCCACCGGACTAGCGGGAGGGGATGGTCCTACGAGCAGTACTTC. Translated, it gives CASSHRTSGRGWSYEQYF.

V gene TRBV5-3 combines with J gene TRBJ1-2; the D gene is possibly TRBD1 (6 bases). TRBV5-3 is given ORF status, its function remaining uncertain. Trimming removed 8 bases from V and 4 bases from J, with 30 bases in between. The CDR3 is 18 amino acids. Written as DNA, the CDR3 is TGTGCCAGCAGCCTGGATGGGAAGACCGGACAGACCCTCTATGGCTACACCTTC. Protein product: CASSLDGKTGQTLYGYTF.

The CDR3: CSASLRLDPDEQYF. The CDR3 DNA follows: TGCAGTGCTAGTTTGAGACTAGATCCGGACGAGCAGTACTTC. The V gene is TRBV20-1, the J gene TRBJ2-7; D possibly corresponds to TRBD2 (6 bases). V dropped 3 bases and J dropped 5 bases, with 17 bases sitting between them. This CDR3 spans 14 amino acids. CDR1 DFQATT and CDR2 SNEGSKA come from the germline V gene (reference sequence).

V usage is TRBV24-1 and J usage is TRBJ2-7, with 9 positions matching TRBD1. This CDR3 has 16 residues. After removal of 6 bases from V and 5 bases from J, the junction contained 13 bases not matched to a gene. The germline V gene encodes CDR1 KGHDR and CDR2 SFDVKD. DNA of the CDR3: TGTGCCACCAGTAAATCTCAGGGACAGGGTATCCACGAGCAGTACTTC. The encoded protein is CATSKSQGQGIHEQYF.

This clonotype was counted between two and nine times. The rearrangement links TRBV7-8 to TRBJ2-1; TRBD2 agrees at 9 bases. V shed 1 base, J shed 9 bases, and the junction held 10 bases outside the gene matches. The CDR3 is 16 amino acids. From germline, CDR1 is SGHVS and CDR2 FQNEAQ. The chain's CDR3 is CASSLVLREGLVEQFF. In DNA, the CDR3 is TGTGCCAGCAGCTTAGTTTTGCGGGAGGGCCTAGTTGAGCAGTTCTTC.

CDR3 region: CASTPLGGDVNRYTQYF. The CDR3 nucleotides are TGTGCCAGCACCCCCTTGGGAGGGGACGTCAACAGATATACGCAGTATTTT. The chain links TRBV6-1 to TRBJ2-3, with 7 bases fitting TRBD2. Germline CDR1 reads MNHNS; CDR2 reads SASEGT. The junction had 20 bases not matched to a gene; V was cut back by 7 bases and J by 7 bases. CDR3 length: 17 amino acids.

The V and J genes are TRBV12-3 or TRBV12-4 and TRBJ2-1; 13 bases are a match to TRBD2. V trimming: 4 bases; J trimming: 8 bases; junction bases outside the gene matches: 5. The length of the CDR3 is 15 residues. As DNA, the CDR3 is TGTGCCAGCAGTTCCCGACTAGCGGGAGGTGATGAGCAGTTCTTC. It is translated as CASSSRLAGGDEQFF.

The table lists this clonotype with a few counts. The chain links TRBV12-3 or TRBV12-4 to TRBJ1-2; D might be TRBD1 (6 bases). The V end was cut by 8 bases, the J end by 4 bases, with 11 bases between. CDR3 length: 12 residues. The CDR3, as DNA: TGTGCCAGCGGGGGGGCAGCCTATGGCTACACCTTC. Amino acid sequence: CASGGAAYGYTF.

The chain recombines TRBV10-3 with TRBJ2-7; TRBD1 might be the D (5 bases). The V gene's germline CDR1 is ENHRY and CDR2 SYGVKD. This CDR3 region has 14 residues. V lost 3 bases and J lost 5, with 14 bases in between. The CDR3 bases are TGTGCCATCAGTGAACTATCAAGGGGCGACGAGCAGTACTTC. Its translation is CAISELSRGDEQYF.

The chain has TRBV7-2 and TRBJ2-1; no definite D call. CDR3 length: 12 amino acids. The germline gives CDR1 SGHTA, CDR2 FQGNSA. V shed 5 bases and J shed 9 bases, with 11 bases lying between them. The CDR3 coding sequence is TGTGCCAGCAGCGATCGATGGGGTGAGCAGTTCTTC. Translation gives CASSDRWGEQFF.

The chain recombines TRBV19 with TRBJ1-6; the D is unclear. The CDR3 is 15 amino acids. Deletions cut 6 bases from V and 0 bases from J, with 9 bases between. Per the germline V gene, CDR1 is LNHDA and CDR2 is SQIVND (reference sequence). As DNA, the CDR3 is TGTGCCAGTAGAGCTTGGAGCTCCTATAATTCACCCCTCCACTTT. As protein: CASRAWSSYNSPLHF.

This clonotype has more than one count but fewer than ten. The J gene is TRBJ2-5, the V gene TRBV12-3 or TRBV12-4; 9 bases are a match to TRBD2. The CDR3 totals 16 residues. Trimming at V came to 8 bases and at J to 7 bases, leaving 17 bases not matched to a gene. The CDR3 region is CASSPPGAGGRGTQYF. The CDR3 DNA reads TGTGCCAGCTCCCCCCCCGGGGCGGGGGGGCGTGGGACCCAGTACTTC.

The rearrangement uses TRBV20-1 and TRBJ2-3; 12 nucleotides agree with TRBD2. J lost 4 bases, V lost 1 base, and 15 bases had no gene match. Germline CDR1 and CDR2: DFQATT and SNEGSKA (reference sequence). The CDR3 has 19 amino acids. As DNA, the CDR3 is TGCAGTGCTAGAGTTCCTAGCGGGAGGGGGAGTCGAATTTCAGATACGCAGTATTTT. Translation: CSARVPSGRGSRISDTQYF.

The chain recombines TRBV19 with TRBJ2-5; the match to TRBD1 covers 9 bases. The CDR3 runs to 15 residues. Germline V gene lookup returns CDR1 LNHDA and CDR2 SQIVND (reference sequence). Losses at the gene ends were 3 bases for V and 2 bases for J; bases not matched to a gene: 4. Written as DNA, the CDR3 is TGTGCCAGTAGTATGGGACAGGGACGACAAGAGACCCAGTACTTC. It encodes CASSMGQGRQETQYF.

This chain links TRBV20-1 with TRBJ2-5; TRBD2 matches 8 bases. The CDR3 has 14 residues. Germline V lookup: CDR1 DFQATT, CDR2 SNEGSKA (reference sequence). V gave up 2 bases and J gave up 5 bases; unmatched junction bases: 7. The CDR3 DNA reads as TGCAGTGCTAGACTACCGGGACTAGGGGAGACCCAGTACTTC. Protein sequence: CSARLPGLGETQYF.

V usage is TRBV7-6 and J usage is TRBJ1-1; D is possibly TRBD1 (5 bases). Germline CDR1 and CDR2: SGHVS and FNYEAQ. V gave up 2 bases and J gave up 1 base, with 14 bases separating them. The CDR3 consists of 16 residues. The CDR3 nucleotides are TGTGCCAGCAGCTTACGCTTGGGCAGGGAGAACACTGAAGCTTTCTTT. Translated, it gives CASSLRLGRENTEAFF.

V usage is TRBV7-2 and J usage is TRBJ2-3; the D gene is possibly TRBD2 (5 bases). Trimming took 4 bases from V and 1 from J, leaving 15 bases between them. The CDR3 runs 16 residues. The germline CDR1 and CDR2 sequences are SGHTA and FQGNSA. The chain's CDR3 is CASSSRRVGGTDTQYF. CDR3 bases: TGTGCCAGCAGCTCGAGAAGGGTGGGAGGCACAGATACGCAGTATTTT.

This sequence joins TRBV2 and TRBJ1-5; 12 bases line up with TRBD1. Unmatched junction bases numbered 8, after V lost 7 bases and J lost 7 bases. Germline values: CDR1 SNHLY, CDR2 FYNNEI. CDR3 length equals 15 residues. The CDR3 coding sequence is TGTGCCAGCACTGGGGGACAGGGGGCCTCACAGCCCCAGCATTTT. Translating gives CASTGGQGASQPQHF.

This sequence joins TRBV12-5 and TRBJ1-5, with unresolved D. Germline V gives CDR1 LGHNT, CDR2 FRNRAP. The germline V and J ends were trimmed by 5 bases and 6 bases, with 8 bases remaining between them. The CDR3 runs to 12 residues. The chain's CDR3 is CASGGGGQPQHF. CDR3 nucleotides: TGTGCTAGTGGTGGCGGTGGTCAGCCCCAGCATTTT. Supplemented by reference TRBV12-5 and TRBJ1-5, the full variable domain reads DARVTQTPRHKVTEMGQEVTMRCQPILGHNTVFWYRQTMMQGLELLAYFRNRAPLDDSGMPKDRFSAEMPDATLATLKIQPSEPRDSAVYFCASGGGGQPQHFGDGTRLSIL.